A single sample is the source of the 28 T cell receptor beta chains below, sequenced in a study of beta chain features in type 1 diabetes. Of the isolated RNA, all was reverse transcribed, and so the sequenced material was expressed TCRB transcripts. The protocol was immunoSEQ multiplex PCR, while the TCRdb copy is restricted to in-frame clones and leaves out a portion. The sample includes 860,000 or so clones, 15% to 20% seen only once; the top ten take 0.02% to 0.03%. Sequencing was carried out using naive CD4+ T cells from blood. The source is a woman younger than 30 in good health.

This clone has only a few counts. This chain connects TRBV7-9 to TRBJ2-7; 8 bases match TRBD2. V dropped 5 bases and J dropped 3; count of bases not matched to a gene: 12. The CDR3 is 16 amino acids. From germline, CDR1 is SEHNR and CDR2 FQNEAQ (reference sequence). The CDR3: CASSGSGAGHYYEQYF. The CDR3, as DNA: TGTGCCAGCAGCGGTAGCGGGGCAGGTCACTACTACGAGCAGTACTTC.

The chain joins TRBV4-1 to TRBJ2-7; 9 bases match TRBD2. The ends lost 5 bases at V and 6 bases at J; junction bases unmatched: 2. The CDR3 sequence is 12 residues long. The germline gives CDR1 MGHRA, CDR2 YSYEKL. The chain's CDR3 is CASSASGIEQYF. The CDR3 nucleotides are TGCGCCAGCAGCGCTAGCGGGATCGAGCAGTACTTC.

The V call is TRBV29-1, the J call TRBJ2-7, with 7 bases aligning to TRBD2. With V trimmed by 7 bases and J by 0 bases, 3 bases remained unmatched. This CDR3 comprises 12 residues. The germline V gene has CDR1 SQVTM and CDR2 ANQGSEA. Written as DNA, the CDR3 is TGCAGCGCCGGGGGGACCTCCTACGAGCAGTACTTC. Protein product: CSAGGTSYEQYF.

This clone was counted between two and nine times. The V gene is TRBV2, the J gene TRBJ1-2, with 9 bases fitting TRBD1. Germline V gene lookup returns CDR1 SNHLY and CDR2 FYNNEI. The CDR3 is 14 amino acids. J lost 5 bases, V lost 6 bases, and 7 bases had no gene match. The CDR3 is CASSYTGGRYGYTF. The CDR3 DNA sequence: TGTGCCAGCAGCTACACAGGGGGCCGATATGGCTACACCTTC.

This clone occurred a few times. The gene calls are TRBV19 and TRBJ2-2, with 8 nucleotides matching TRBD1. The V gene's germline CDR1 is LNHDA and CDR2 SQIVND (reference sequence). The V segment lost 6 bases and the J segment 8 bases; nucleotides outside the gene matches: 5. The CDR3 sequence is 13 residues long. DNA of the CDR3: TGTGCCAGTAGCAAGGACAGGGTTGGGGAGCTGTTTTTT. Encoded protein: CASSKDRVGELFF.

This clone has just a few counts. The chain uses TRBV28 and TRBJ2-3; TRBD2 is a possible D gene (5 bases). The CDR3 contains 13 residues. V was clipped by 5 bases and J by 6 bases, with 12 bases between them. CDR1 and CDR2 (germline): MDHEN, SYDVKM. The DNA of the CDR3 is TGTGCCAGCAGTGCGCCGGGATCCGATACGCAGTATTTT. Encoded protein: CASSAPGSDTQYF.

This clone was seen a few times. This sequence joins TRBV4-3 and TRBJ1-5; D gene ambiguous. The CDR3 spans 13 residues. Germline V gene lookup returns CDR1 LGHNA and CDR2 YSLEER. Trimming left V 0 bases short and J 7 bases short, with 7 bases between. CDR3 sequence (DNA): TGCGCCAGCAGCCAAGATCGGCGACAGCCCCAGCATTTT. It specifies CASSQDRRQPQHF.

The rearrangement links TRBV9 to TRBJ2-1; D remains unclear. V lost 0 bases, J lost 0 bases, and 13 bases lay in between. Germline lookup yields CDR1 SGDLS and CDR2 YYNGEE. CDR3 length equals 17 residues. CDR3 sequence reads: CASSVAAGQSSYNEQFF. CDR3 nucleotide sequence: TGTGCCAGCAGCGTAGCTGCCGGGCAGAGCTCCTACAATGAGCAGTTCTTC.

The chain has TRBV5-4 and TRBJ2-6; a weak D match, TRBD2 (6 bases). Trimming shortened V by 4 bases and J by 2 bases, and 10 bases separated the two germline ends. The CDR3 spans 15 residues. The germline V gene has CDR1 SGHNT and CDR2 YYREEE (reference sequence). CDR3 in DNA: TGTGCCAGCAGCGGGGGGACCGCTGGGGCCAACGTCCTGACTTTC. It specifies CASSGGTAGANVLTF.

This clone was observed a few times. Other DNA sequences in the sample encode the same CDR3. The chain combines TRBV7-2 with TRBJ2-3; D ambiguous. The CDR3 consists of 14 residues. The V gene's germline CDR1 is SGHTA and CDR2 FQGNSA. Trimming took 0 bases from V and 0 from J, leaving 4 bases between them. CDR3 sequence (DNA): TGTGCCAGCAGCTTAGCGCTGAGCACAGATACGCAGTATTTT. This codes for CASSLALSTDTQYF.

The rearrangement uses TRBV9 and TRBJ2-7; the D gene is possibly TRBD1 (5 bases). Looked up from germline, CDR1 is SGDLS and CDR2 is YYNGEE. V lost 4 bases and J 0 bases, leaving 14 bases between the germline ends. The CDR3 is 15 residues long. CDR3: CASSPSEDISYEQYF. The CDR3 bases are TGTGCCAGCAGCCCGTCCGAGGACATCTCCTACGAGCAGTACTTC.

The chain links TRBV7-2 to TRBJ2-7; TRBD1 or TRBD2 may be the D gene (6 bases each). The germline V gene has CDR1 SGHTA and CDR2 FQGNSA. Between the trimmed V and J ends, which lost 1 base and 3 bases, there was a span of 16 bases. The CDR3 contains 16 residues. CDR3 sequence reads: CASSLGDMGGGYEQYF. CDR3 nucleotide sequence: TGTGCCAGCAGCTTAGGGGACATGGGGGGCGGCTACGAGCAGTACTTC.

The chain employs TRBV7-2 and TRBJ2-2; no definite D call. CDR1 and CDR2 (germline): SGHTA, FQGNSA. The CDR3 is 15 amino acids. V was clipped by 4 bases and J by 6 bases, with 15 bases between them. The CDR3: CASSSSSHGAGELFF. CDR3 nucleotide sequence: TGTGCCAGCAGCTCCTCCAGCCATGGAGCCGGGGAGCTGTTTTTT.

This clone was detected a few times. The CDR3 protein is CASSQVGVNAETQYF. The CDR3 bases are TGTGCCAGCAGCCAAGTGGGAGTAAACGCAGAGACCCAGTACTTC. V is TRBV14 and J is TRBJ2-5, with D possibly TRBD2 on 5 matching bases. V was trimmed by 1 base and J by 4 bases, leaving 13 bases between them. From germline, CDR1 is SGHDN and CDR2 FVKESK. The CDR3 covers 15 residues.

The chain employs TRBV15 and TRBJ2-7; 10 bases match TRBD1. The CDR3 totals 17 residues. Germline trimming cut 1 base from V and 4 bases from J; bases unmatched to any gene: 10. Per the germline V gene, CDR1 is LNHNV and CDR2 is YYDKDF (reference sequence). CDR3 DNA: TGTGCCACCAGCAGAGTCCTCCCGGGACAGGGGTCTTACGAGCAGTACTTC. Residues: CATSRVLPGQGSYEQYF.

In this sample, this clone turned up a few times. No conserved phenylalanine or tryptophan ends this CDR3, so it is likely a read error. The chain has TRBV14 and TRBJ2-4; no reliable D call. V lost 4 bases and J 7 bases, leaving 14 bases between the germline ends. Germline assignment: CDR1 SGHDN and CDR2 FVKESK. This CDR3 region has 14 residues. This chain's CDR3 is CASSPRVAGNIQYL. The CDR3 DNA sequence: TGTGCCAGCAGCCCTAGGGTGGCCGGGAACATTCAGTACCTC.

This clone was detected only a few times. The chain joins TRBV4-2 to TRBJ2-5; D perhaps matches TRBD1 (5 bases). The germline CDR1 and CDR2 sequences are LGHNA and YNFKEQ. The CDR3 sequence is 14 residues long. The ends were cut back, 1 base at V and 2 bases at J, with 8 bases in the middle. CDR3 amino acids: CASSQGQRQETQYF. The CDR3 DNA reads TGTGCCAGCAGCCAAGGACAGAGGCAAGAGACCCAGTACTTC.

The J gene is TRBJ2-5, the V gene TRBV4-2, with D maybe TRBD1 (5 bases). The J call could be wrong; TRBJ2-7 is a better fit for the DNA end. The germline CDR1 and CDR2 sequences are LGHNA and YNFKEQ. This CDR3 region has 14 residues. The CDR3 DNA reads as TGTGCCAGCAGCCAAGATGGACACACCTACGAGCAGTACTTC. This gives the protein CASSQDGHTYEQYF.

A note on this clone: The sample has other DNA sequences that encode this CDR3 too. The chain joins TRBV28 to TRBJ2-3; D not certain. Germline V lookup: CDR1 MDHEN, CDR2 SYDVKM. V was pared by 6 bases and J by 0 bases, with 4 bases between. CDR3 length: 12 amino acids. CDR3 amino acids: CASRLSTDTQYF. The DNA of the CDR3 is TGTGCCAGCAGACTAAGCACAGATACGCAGTATTTT. Together with reference TRBV28 and TRBJ2-3, the CDR3 gives the full variable domain: DVKVTQSSRYLVKRTGEKVFLECVQDMDHENMFWYRQDPGLGLRLIYFSYDVKMKEKGDIPEGYSVSREKKERFSLILESASTNQTSMYLCASRLSTDTQYFGPGTRLTVL.

This clone was picked up many times. V usage is TRBV19 and J usage is TRBJ2-1; D gene ambiguous. Per germline, CDR1 LNHDA and CDR2 SQIVND (reference sequence). The CDR3 spans 11 residues. The V and J ends lost 1 base and 12 bases respectively, with 7 bases between them. CDR3 loop: CASSIGLGQFF. CDR3 DNA: TGTGCCAGTAGTATAGGGTTGGGGCAGTTCTTC.

This clone was counted only a few times. The chain joins TRBV5-4 to TRBJ2-5; no clear D gene. This CDR3 contains 12 residues. V lost 2 bases and J 1 base, leaving 3 bases between the germline ends. The germline gives CDR1 SGHNT, CDR2 YYREEE (reference sequence). CDR3: CASSFIQETQYF. In nucleotides, the CDR3 is TGTGCCAGCAGCTTTATCCAAGAGACCCAGTACTTC.

This clone was observed a few times. V usage is TRBV7-9 and J usage is TRBJ1-4; D gene ambiguous. With 3 bases removed from V and 2 bases from J, the gap between germline ends came to 13 bases. CDR1 is SEHNR, CDR2 FQNEAQ, per germline (reference sequence). The CDR3 length is 16 residues. CDR3 sequence: CASSFNSRVTNEKLFF. The CDR3 coding sequence is TGTGCCAGCAGCTTTAATAGTCGCGTGACTAATGAAAAACTGTTTTTT.

The chain combines TRBV15 with TRBJ2-7; 9 nucleotides align to TRBD1. With 3 bases clipped from V and 0 bases from J, the junction kept 3 bases outside the gene matches. Germline CDR1 and CDR2: LNHNV and YYDKDF (reference sequence). This CDR3 has 15 residues. The CDR3: CATSRNRGPSYEQYF. Written as DNA, the CDR3 is TGTGCCACCAGCAGGAACAGGGGGCCCTCCTACGAGCAGTACTTC.

This clone showed up just a few times. V gene TRBV5-4 combines with J gene TRBJ2-4; the D is unclear. Trimming cost V 4 bases and J 0 bases, with 8 bases left between them. Per germline, CDR1 SGHNT and CDR2 YYREEE (reference sequence). CDR3 length equals 14 residues. The CDR3 DNA is TGTGCCAGCAGCCAGGACCTAGCCAAAAACATTCAGTACTTC. Protein: CASSQDLAKNIQYF.

This clone has only a few counts. The genes are TRBV7-9 and TRBJ2-1, with TRBD2 matching over 7 bases. J gave up 1 base and V 5 bases, and 11 bases lay outside the gene matches. The CDR3 totals 17 residues. CDR1 and CDR2 from the germline V gene are SEHNR and FQNEAQ (reference sequence). The CDR3 DNA reads as TGTGCCAGCAGCCCTCGGGCTAGCGGAGTTTCCTACAATGAGCAGTTCTTC. This gives the protein CASSPRASGVSYNEQFF.

This clone has more than one count but fewer than ten. The chain joins TRBV19 to TRBJ1-5; tentative D call: TRBD1 (6 bases). This CDR3 spans 16 amino acids. The germline V gene has CDR1 LNHDA and CDR2 SQIVND (reference sequence). V lost 4 bases and J lost 9, with 22 bases in between. CDR3: CASSKRTETRLPPQHF. The CDR3 DNA reads as TGTGCCAGTAGTAAGCGGACAGAAACCCGCCTACCGCCCCAGCATTTT.

This clone was detected a few times. The chain couples TRBV28 to TRBJ2-7; a weak D match, TRBD2 (6 bases). V lost 6 bases and J 7 bases, leaving 13 bases between the germline ends. Germline CDR1 is MDHEN and CDR2 is SYDVKM. This CDR3 has 12 residues. The CDR3 region has the DNA TGTGCCAGCAGCGGAGGGCGGTGGGAGCAGTACTTC. Translated: CASSGGRWEQYF.

This clone has more than one count but fewer than ten. The genes are TRBV5-1 and TRBJ2-5; D remains ambiguous. Deletions cut 4 bases from V and 3 bases from J, with 16 bases between. CDR1 is SGHRS and CDR2 is YFSETQ in the germline V gene. CDR3 length: 15 amino acids. DNA of the CDR3: TGCGCCAGCAGCCCCCCGAAGGGTGGTAAAGAGACCCAGTACTTC. Protein product: CASSPPKGGKETQYF. The entire variable domain, with the rest obtained from reference TRBV5-1 and TRBJ2-5, is as follows: KAGVTQTPRYLIKTRGQQVTLSCSPISGHRSVSWYQQTPGQGLQFLFEYFSETQRNKGNFPGRFSGRQFSNSRSEMNVSTLELGDSALYLCASSPPKGGKETQYFGPGTRLLVL.